Below, 18 T cell receptor beta chains from the same sample are listed, as sequenced in a study of T cells in Graves' hyperthyroidism and ophthalmopathy. TCR beta CDR3 sequences were amplified from RNA transcripts. Using the HTBI primer set, a first-round RT-PCR was run on the TCR CDR3. MiXCR, applied by TCRdb to the multiplex PCR reads, yields one record per CDR3 protein. Here the sample spans approximately 610,000 distinct CDR3 sequences, 16% being singletons. The sample taken for sequencing was blood. The receptors stem from a woman aged 18-29 years with Graves' hyperthyroidism.

This clonotype appeared many times. This sequence joins TRBV11-3 and TRBJ2-5, with a possible D match to TRBD2 (5 bases). Germline V gene lookup returns CDR1 SGHNT and CDR2 YENEEA. The CDR3 covers 15 residues. V gave up 2 bases and J gave up 1 base, with 11 bases separating them. The CDR3 DNA sequence: TGTGCCAGCAGCTTAAGCTCGCTAGCCCAAGAGACCCAGTACTTC. Protein product: CASSLSSLAQETQYF.

The genes are TRBV19 and TRBJ2-7, with D perhaps assigned TRBD1 or TRBD2 (5 bases each). The germline V gene encodes CDR1 LNHDA and CDR2 SQIVND (reference sequence). Trimming stripped 6 bases from V and 3 bases from J, with 12 bases between. The CDR3 consists of 13 residues. The CDR3 DNA is TGTGCCAGTAGCGGGACGGTCCGCTACGAGCAGTACTTC. Its protein product is CASSGTVRYEQYF.

This clonotype appeared many times. The chain couples TRBV28 to TRBJ1-6; D uncertain. CDR3 length: 14 residues. Trimming left V 5 bases short and J 5 bases short, with 10 bases between. Germline-derived CDR1 and CDR2 are MDHEN and SYDVKM. The CDR3 bases are TGTGCCAGCAGTCCCGGGAATAATAATTCACCCCTCCACTTT. This codes for CASSPGNNNSPLHF.

This clonotype was detected many times. The rearrangement uses TRBV20-1 and TRBJ2-2, with TRBD2 matching 7 bases. V shed 3 bases, J shed 1 base, and the junction held 2 bases outside the gene matches. CDR3 length: 14 amino acids. CDR1 and CDR2 from the germline V gene are DFQATT and SNEGSKA (reference sequence). As DNA, the CDR3 is TGCAGTGCTAGCGGGAGGCTGAACACCGGGGAGCTGTTTTTT. This sequence encodes CSASGRLNTGELFF.

The chain couples TRBV24-1 to TRBJ2-2; 8 nucleotides agree with TRBD1. Germline-derived CDR1 and CDR2 are KGHDR and SFDVKD. The V segment lost 5 bases and the J segment 4 bases; nucleotides outside the gene matches: 5. This CDR3 contains 15 residues. CDR3 sequence (DNA): TGTGCCACCAGTGCCACCGACAGGGGCACCGGGGAGCTGTTTTTT. This encodes CATSATDRGTGELFF.

This clonotype was seen only once. The V and J genes are TRBV7-2 and TRBJ1-1, with D unresolved. The V end was cut by 3 bases, the J end by 2 bases, with 10 bases between. The CDR3 is 14 amino acids. The germline gives CDR1 SGHTA, CDR2 FQGNSA. The CDR3 DNA is TGTGCCAGCAGCTTTCAGCGGGGAAACACTGAAGCTTTCTTT. Translating gives CASSFQRGNTEAFF.

This clonotype appeared many times. The V and J genes are TRBV13 and TRBJ1-2; D possibly corresponds to TRBD1 (6 bases). The length of the CDR3 is 14 residues. Trimming left V 5 bases short and J 3 bases short, with 13 bases between. CDR1 PRHDT and CDR2 FYEKMQ come from the germline V gene (reference sequence). This chain's CDR3 is CASSDGQGHYGYTF. The CDR3 nucleotides read TGTGCCAGCAGCGATGGGCAGGGGCACTATGGCTACACCTTC.

This clonotype has at least ten counts. The chain uses TRBV2 and TRBJ2-2, with TRBD2 matching over 10 bases. V gave up 5 bases and J gave up 6 bases; unmatched junction bases: 6. The germline CDR1 and CDR2 sequences are SNHLY and FYNNEI. The CDR3 spans 15 residues. CDR3 in amino acids: CASSLLAGTAGELFF. As DNA, the CDR3 is TGTGCCAGCAGTTTACTAGCGGGAACGGCCGGGGAGCTGTTTTTT.

The J gene is TRBJ1-4, the V gene TRBV5-1; tentatively, D is TRBD1 (5 bases). The V gene's germline CDR1 is SGHRS and CDR2 YFSETQ. V shed 0 bases and J shed 5 bases, with 14 bases lying between them. This CDR3 is 16 amino acids long. The CDR3 DNA reads TGCGCCAGCAGCTTGGCCTTCACAGGAAAGAATGAAAAACTGTTTTTT. Amino acid sequence: CASSLAFTGKNEKLFF. The full variable domain, in which reference TRBV5-1 and TRBJ1-4 provide the parts outside the CDR3, is KAGVTQTPRYLIKTRGQQVTLSCSPISGHRSVSWYQQTPGQGLQFLFEYFSETQRNKGNFPGRFSGRQFSNSRSEMNVSTLELGDSALYLCASSLAFTGKNEKLFFGSGTQLSVL.

This clonotype was seen a handful of times. V gene TRBV29-1 combines with J gene TRBJ1-3; D gene ambiguous. Germline V gene lookup returns CDR1 SQVTM and CDR2 ANQGSEA. This CDR3 region has 13 residues. V was pared by 4 bases and J by 0 bases, with 7 bases between. For the CDR3, the DNA is TGCAGCGTTGGGCAGCCCTCTGGAAACACCATATATTTT. It specifies CSVGQPSGNTIYF.

The chain uses TRBV7-9 and TRBJ2-7; tentative D call: TRBD2 (7 bases). Germline-derived CDR1 and CDR2 are SEHNR and FQNEAQ (reference sequence). Between the trimmed V and J ends, which lost 5 bases and 1 base, there was a span of 12 bases. The CDR3 length is 14 residues. The CDR3 DNA sequence: TGTGCCAGCAGCCGGGGGGCCCCTTCCTACGAGCAGTACTTC. This gives the protein CASSRGAPSYEQYF.

The rearrangement joins TRBV25-1 to TRBJ2-3; D perhaps matches TRBD2 (5 bases). Germline V gene data show CDR1 as MGHDK and CDR2 as SYGVNS. Trimming stripped 5 bases from V and 9 bases from J, with 12 bases between. The CDR3 extends over 12 amino acids. CDR3 amino acids: CASSYSEGTQYF. CDR3 in DNA: TGTGCCAGCAGTTACTCAGAGGGAACGCAGTATTTT.

This clonotype was counted at least ten times. J is TRBJ2-7 and V is TRBV5-1, with 8 bases aligning to TRBD1. This CDR3 region has 13 residues. The junction had 6 bases not matched to a gene; V was cut back by 4 bases and J by 6 bases. Per the germline V gene, CDR1 is SGHRS and CDR2 is YFSETQ. The CDR3 DNA is TGCGCCAGCAGCGGCTCGACAGGGGCCGAGCAGTACTTC. Its translation is CASSGSTGAEQYF.

This clonotype came up many times. The rearrangement links TRBV6-1 to TRBJ2-3; 7 bases align to TRBD1. CDR3 length: 15 amino acids. Germline V gives CDR1 MNHNS, CDR2 SASEGT. The V segment lost 5 bases and the J segment 1 base; nucleotides outside the gene matches: 6. The CDR3 region is CASSPRTGGTDTQYF. CDR3 nucleotides: TGTGCCAGCAGTCCCAGGACAGGTGGCACAGATACGCAGTATTTT.

This clonotype was recorded many times. V usage is TRBV2 and J usage is TRBJ2-1; D is perhaps TRBD2 (5 bases). V shed 5 bases and J shed 11 bases, with 13 bases lying between them. CDR3 length: 12 residues. CDR1 is SNHLY, CDR2 FYNNEI, per germline. The CDR3 here is CASSTLLVKQFF. CDR3 coding DNA: TGTGCCAGCAGTACCCTACTAGTTAAGCAGTTCTTC.

The gene calls are TRBV2 and TRBJ1-5, with 11 nucleotides matching TRBD1. The CDR3 consists of 18 residues. V lost 6 bases to trimming and J lost 2 bases; unmatched junction nucleotides: 12. Germline assignment: CDR1 SNHLY and CDR2 FYNNEI. The CDR3 region has the DNA TGTGCCAGCAGATCCGGGACAGGGGGGAATTGGGGCAATCAGCCCCAGCATTTT. Amino acids: CASRSGTGGNWGNQPQHF. The variable domain in full, completed from reference TRBV2 and TRBJ1-5, reads EPEVTQTPSHQVTQMGQEVILRCVPISNHLYFYWYRQILGQKVEFLVSFYNNEISEKSEIFDDQFSVERPDGSNFTLKIRSTKLEDSAMYFCASRSGTGGNWGNQPQHFGDGTRLSIL.

In its sample, this clonotype was seen many times. This sequence joins TRBV6-1 and TRBJ2-3; 9 positions agree with TRBD2. Germline CDR1 reads MNHNS; CDR2 reads SASEGT. The CDR3 totals 17 residues. The V segment lost 2 bases and the J segment 3 bases; nucleotides outside the gene matches: 9. CDR3 nucleotides: TGTGCCAGCAGTGAAATTGGCGGGGGGGCGGCTACAGATACGCAGTATTTT. It is translated as CASSEIGGGAATDTQYF.

This clonotype was counted many times. V gene TRBV7-8 combines with J gene TRBJ1-2; D remains ambiguous. Trimming left V 5 bases short and J 2 bases short, with 21 bases between. The CDR3 contains 17 residues. Germline V gene sequence: CDR1 SGHVS, CDR2 FQNEAQ. CDR3 amino acids: CASSPYRLGDVNYGYTF. CDR3 sequence (DNA): TGTGCCAGCAGCCCGTATCGGTTGGGCGACGTCAACTATGGCTACACCTTC.